The 20 T cell receptor beta chains in this list originate from one sample, sequenced in a study of identical twins. TCRdb called the 5' RACE reads again in MiXCR, with one record for every CDR3 protein. Among 1.5 million or so distinct CDR3 sequences listed, around a third were seen once. Sequenced input: cord blood. The source of these receptors is a newborn girl in good health.

The V call is TRBV24-1, the J call TRBJ2-2, with 7 bases aligning to TRBD2. The CDR3 sequence is 16 residues long. J lost 4 bases, V lost 3 bases, and 7 bases had no gene match. From germline, CDR1 is KGHDR and CDR2 SFDVKD. The CDR3 sequence is CATSDGLGLSTGELFF. The CDR3 DNA follows: TGTGCCACCAGTGATGGACTAGGCTTGTCCACCGGGGAGCTGTTTTTT.

This clonotype was seen once. A much bigger clone sits one base away, suggesting this may be a read error. The chain has TRBV29-1 and TRBJ2-5; D possibly corresponds to TRBD2 (5 bases). The assigned J gene may be wrong: the sequence end matches TRBJ2-7 better. The CDR3 consists of 12 residues. Germline CDR1 SQVTM, CDR2 ANQGSEA. The CDR3 bases are TGCAGCGTGGTCAAACGGGGTACCGAGCAGTACTTC. Its translation is CSVVKRGTEQYF.

This sequence joins TRBV20-1 and TRBJ2-7; 8 bases line up with TRBD2. Germline lookup yields CDR1 DFQATT and CDR2 SNEGSKA (reference sequence). Trimming at V came to 0 bases and at J to 3 bases, leaving 10 bases not matched to a gene. This CDR3 is 16 amino acids long. CDR3 sequence: CSARDAGREDIYEQYF. Here the CDR3 DNA reads TGCAGTGCTAGAGATGCGGGGCGGGAGGATATCTACGAGCAGTACTTC.

This clonotype was recorded many times. The chain is built from TRBV20-1 and TRBJ1-2; D gene unclear. The CDR3 has 11 amino acids. Germline V CDR1 and CDR2: DFQATT, SNEGSKA (reference sequence). The CDR3, as DNA: TGCATCCCCCTCCAGGAAATTGGCTACACCTTC. This codes for CIPLQEIGYTF.

This clonotype was detected only a few times. The gene calls are TRBV9 and TRBJ1-5; D gene ambiguous. This CDR3 region has 15 residues. Germline-derived CDR1 and CDR2 are SGDLS and YYNGEE. The V end was cut by 1 base, the J end by 0 bases, with 8 bases between. The DNA of the CDR3 is TGTGCCAGCAGCGTATCTGGGCTTAGCAATCAGCCCCAGCATTTT. Translation: CASSVSGLSNQPQHF. Using reference TRBV9 and TRBJ1-5 for the parts outside the CDR3, the full variable domain is DSGVTQTPKHLITATGQRVTLRCSPRSGDLSVYWYQQSLDQGLQFLIQYYNGEERAKGNILERFSAQQFPDLHSELNLSSLELGDSALYFCASSVSGLSNQPQHFGDGTRLSIL.

The chain employs TRBV5-1 and TRBJ2-5; 8 bases map to TRBD2. This CDR3 is built from 14 residues. CDR1 SGHRS and CDR2 YFSETQ come from the germline V gene. V lost 4 bases to trimming and J lost 4 bases; unmatched junction nucleotides: 6. CDR3 protein: CASSPGLVSETQYF. Written as DNA, the CDR3 is TGCGCCAGCAGCCCGGGACTAGTATCAGAGACCCAGTACTTC.

The chain joins TRBV20-1 to TRBJ1-2, with D hard to call. Trimming stripped 3 bases from V and 3 bases from J, with 11 bases between. CDR1 is DFQATT and CDR2 is SNEGSKA in the germline V gene (reference sequence). CDR3 size: 13 residues. CDR3 amino acids: CSASDRSYYGYTF. CDR3 sequence (DNA): TGCAGTGCTAGCGACCGCTCCTACTATGGCTACACCTTC.

The V and J genes are TRBV4-1 and TRBJ2-7; the match to TRBD2 covers 7 bases. This CDR3 region has 17 residues. Germline V gives CDR1 MGHRA, CDR2 YSYEKL. J lost 3 bases, V lost 0 bases, and 11 bases had no gene match. CDR3 in amino acids: CASSQDEGLAVFYEQYF. The CDR3 nucleotides are TGCGCCAGCAGCCAAGATGAAGGGCTAGCGGTGTTCTACGAGCAGTACTTC.

This clonotype was seen once. The chain is built from TRBV20-1 and TRBJ2-1; TRBD1 is a possible D gene (6 bases). Deletions cut 3 bases from V and 1 base from J, with 10 bases between. This CDR3 has 14 residues. CDR1 DFQATT and CDR2 SNEGSKA come from the germline V gene (reference sequence). For the CDR3, the DNA is TGCAGTGCTAGTAGACAGGAGTCCTACAATGAGCAGTTCTTC. Translation: CSASRQESYNEQFF.

The chain recombines TRBV12-3 or TRBV12-4 with TRBJ2-5; 10 bases are a match to TRBD2. Germline trimming cut 4 bases from V and 5 bases from J; bases unmatched to any gene: 7. This CDR3 spans 15 amino acids. The CDR3 bases are TGTGCCAGCAGTTCCGAGCGGGAGGGCCGTGAGACCCAGTACTTC. Protein: CASSSEREGRETQYF.

This clonotype turned up a few times. The CDR3 here is CATRGQGRYGYTF. The DNA for the CDR3 is TGTGCCACCAGAGGACAGGGGAGGTATGGCTACACCTTC. This sequence joins TRBV24-1 and TRBJ1-2, with 9 nucleotides matching TRBD1. V gave up 7 bases and J gave up 5 bases; unmatched junction bases: 4. Looked up from germline, CDR1 is KGHDR and CDR2 is SFDVKD. This CDR3 region has 13 residues.

This clonotype was counted between two and nine times. The rearrangement links TRBV20-1 to TRBJ2-3; 9 bases are a match to TRBD2. The V gene's germline CDR1 is DFQATT and CDR2 SNEGSKA (reference sequence). The trim removed 0 bases at V and 0 bases at J, leaving 4 bases unmatched. The CDR3 is 16 residues long. The CDR3 sequence: CSARDLTSGSTDTQYF. CDR3 in DNA: TGCAGTGCTAGAGACCTGACTAGCGGTAGCACAGATACGCAGTATTTT.

This clonotype turned up a few times. The V gene is TRBV2, the J gene TRBJ2-5, with 7 positions matching TRBD1. Germline CDR1 and CDR2: SNHLY and FYNNEI. The CDR3 has 13 residues. V lost 5 bases, J lost 4 bases, and 4 bases stayed unmatched. This CDR3 is CASSTNRGETQYF. Written as DNA, the CDR3 is TGTGCCAGCAGTACGAACAGGGGAGAGACCCAGTACTTC.

V and J are TRBV24-1 and TRBJ2-5, with 8 bases matching TRBD2. The CDR3 has 14 residues. J was trimmed by 4 bases and V by 3 bases; bases with no gene match: 3. Germline-derived CDR1 and CDR2 are KGHDR and SFDVKD. The CDR3 is CATSDPGRGETQYF. In DNA form, the CDR3 reads TGTGCCACCAGTGATCCCGGGAGGGGAGAGACCCAGTACTTC.

The V and J genes are TRBV11-2 and TRBJ1-1; TRBD1 aligns across 9 bases. V was clipped by 7 bases and J by 3 bases; unmatched bases: 9. The CDR3 sequence is 15 residues long. Germline CDR1 reads SGHAT; CDR2 reads FQNNGV. CDR3 residues: CASTRQGGAYTEAFF. The CDR3 region has the DNA TGTGCCAGCACCCGACAGGGGGGGGCGTACACTGAAGCTTTCTTT.

The chain couples TRBV29-1 to TRBJ1-2; tentatively, D is TRBD1 (5 bases). The CDR3 sequence is 12 residues long. Germline loops: CDR1 SQVTM, CDR2 ANQGSEA. Trimming cost V 4 bases and J 6 bases, with 12 bases left between them. The CDR3 sequence: CSVGRGVDGYTF. The CDR3 nucleotides are TGCAGCGTTGGGAGGGGTGTAGATGGCTACACCTTC. The full variable domain, with the rest looked up from reference TRBV29-1 and TRBJ1-2, is SAVISQKPSRDICQRGTSLTIQCQVDSQVTMMFWYRQQPGQSLTLIATANQGSEATYESGFVIDKFPISRPNLTFSTLTVSNMSPEDSSIYLCSVGRGVDGYTFGSGTRLTVV.

This clonotype was seen only a few times. This chain links TRBV30 with TRBJ1-5, with no clear D. The V gene's germline CDR1 is GTSNPN and CDR2 SVGIG (reference sequence). V was clipped by 4 bases and J by 7 bases, with 14 bases between them. This CDR3 is 13 amino acids long. The CDR3 nucleotides read TGTGCCTGGAATGTGGCCCGTCAACAGCCCCAGCATTTT. This translates into CAWNVARQQPQHF.

On this clonotype itself: Mismatch with germline at one junction end may stem from a read error. The chain employs TRBV6-6 and TRBJ2-4, with 9 bases that match TRBD1. The J call may be mistaken, given a closer DNA end match to TRBJ2-7. CDR3 length: 14 residues. Germline V CDR1 and CDR2: MNHNY, SVGAGI (reference sequence). The CDR3 region is CAGSDTGGAYEQYF. The CDR3 DNA is TGTGCCGGCAGTGATACAGGGGGCGCGTACGAGCAGTACTTC.

This sequence joins TRBV6-5 and TRBJ1-5, with D hard to call. The CDR3 sequence is 13 residues long. V was clipped by 5 bases and J by 6 bases, with 11 bases between them. CDR1 and CDR2 from the germline V gene are MNHEY and SVGAGI. In nucleotides, the CDR3 is TGTGCCAGCAGTCCCAGGTTTGGTCAGCCCCAGCATTTT. Translation: CASSPRFGQPQHF.

The chain employs TRBV27 and TRBJ2-7; a weak D match, TRBD2 (6 bases). The germline V gene has CDR1 MNHEY and CDR2 SMNVEV (reference sequence). This CDR3 is built from 16 residues. V lost 5 bases to trimming and J lost 4 bases, with 21 bases between them. CDR3 residues: CASSPPWVAAIYEQYF. The CDR3, as DNA: TGTGCCAGCAGTCCCCCCTGGGTAGCGGCTATATACGAGCAGTACTTC.